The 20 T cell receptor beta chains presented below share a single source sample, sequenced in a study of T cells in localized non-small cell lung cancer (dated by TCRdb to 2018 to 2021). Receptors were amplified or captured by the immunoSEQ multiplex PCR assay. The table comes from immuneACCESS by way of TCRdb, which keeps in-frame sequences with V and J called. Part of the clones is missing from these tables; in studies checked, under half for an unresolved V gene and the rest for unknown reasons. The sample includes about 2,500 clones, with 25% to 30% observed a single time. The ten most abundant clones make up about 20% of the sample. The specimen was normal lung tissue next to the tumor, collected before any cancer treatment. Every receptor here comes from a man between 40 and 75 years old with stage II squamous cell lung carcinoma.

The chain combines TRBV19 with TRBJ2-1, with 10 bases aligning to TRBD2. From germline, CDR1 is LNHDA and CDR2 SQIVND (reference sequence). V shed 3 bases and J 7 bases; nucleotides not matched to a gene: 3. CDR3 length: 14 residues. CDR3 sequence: CASSILAGANEQFF. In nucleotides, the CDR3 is TGTGCCAGTAGTATCCTAGCGGGAGCGAATGAGCAGTTCTTC.

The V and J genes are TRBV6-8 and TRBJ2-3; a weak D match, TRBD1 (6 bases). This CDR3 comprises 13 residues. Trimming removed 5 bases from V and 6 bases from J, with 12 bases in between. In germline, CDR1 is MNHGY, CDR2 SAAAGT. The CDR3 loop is CASSAQGTDTQYF. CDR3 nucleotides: TGTGCCAGCAGTGCCCAGGGGACGGATACGCAGTATTTT.

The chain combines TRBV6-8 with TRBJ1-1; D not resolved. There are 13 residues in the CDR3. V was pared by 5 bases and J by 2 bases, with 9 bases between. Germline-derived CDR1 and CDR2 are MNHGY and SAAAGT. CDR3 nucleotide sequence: TGTGCCAGCAGTGAGACCGAAAACACTGAAGCTTTCTTT. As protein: CASSETENTEAFF.

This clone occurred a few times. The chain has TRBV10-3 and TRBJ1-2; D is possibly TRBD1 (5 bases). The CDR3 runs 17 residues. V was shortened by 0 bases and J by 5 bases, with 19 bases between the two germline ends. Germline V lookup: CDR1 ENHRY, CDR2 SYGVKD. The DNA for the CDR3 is TGTGCCATCAGTGAGTCAAATCCGGGACTGGAAGGTTATGGCTACACCTTC. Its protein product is CAISESNPGLEGYGYTF.

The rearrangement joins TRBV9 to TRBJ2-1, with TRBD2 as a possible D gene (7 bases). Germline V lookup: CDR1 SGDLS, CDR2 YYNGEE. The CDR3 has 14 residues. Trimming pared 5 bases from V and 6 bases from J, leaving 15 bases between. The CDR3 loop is CASRTYRGANEQFF. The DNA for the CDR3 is TGTGCCAGCAGGACCTACCGGGGGGCCAATGAGCAGTTCTTC.

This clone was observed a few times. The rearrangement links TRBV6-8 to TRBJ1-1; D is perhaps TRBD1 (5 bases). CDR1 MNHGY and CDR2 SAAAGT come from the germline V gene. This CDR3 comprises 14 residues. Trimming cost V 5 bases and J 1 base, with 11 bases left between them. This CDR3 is CASSRGLGNTEAFF. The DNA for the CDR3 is TGTGCCAGCAGTCGGGGGTTGGGGAACACTGAAGCTTTCTTT.

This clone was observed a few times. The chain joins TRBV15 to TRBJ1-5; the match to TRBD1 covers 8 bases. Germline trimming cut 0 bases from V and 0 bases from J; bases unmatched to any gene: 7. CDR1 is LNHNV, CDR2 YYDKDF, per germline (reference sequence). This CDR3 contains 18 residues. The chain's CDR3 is CATSRDEGTGISNQPQHF. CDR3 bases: TGTGCCACCAGCAGAGATGAGGGGACAGGAATTAGCAATCAGCCCCAGCATTTT.

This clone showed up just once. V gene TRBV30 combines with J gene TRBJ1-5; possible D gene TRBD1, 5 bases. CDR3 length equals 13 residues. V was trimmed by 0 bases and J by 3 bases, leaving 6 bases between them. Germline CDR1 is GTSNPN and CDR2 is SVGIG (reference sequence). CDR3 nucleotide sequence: TGTGCCTGGAGTGTGACAGTCAATCAGCCCCAGCATTTT. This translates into CAWSVTVNQPQHF.

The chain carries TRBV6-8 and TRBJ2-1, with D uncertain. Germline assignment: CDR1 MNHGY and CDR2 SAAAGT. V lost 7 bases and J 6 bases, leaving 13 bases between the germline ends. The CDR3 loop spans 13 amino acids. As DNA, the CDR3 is TGTGCCAGCACTATGTCCGACTTCAATGAGCAGTTCTTC. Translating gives CASTMSDFNEQFF.

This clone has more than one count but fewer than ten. CDR3 loop: CASSPPASNQPQHF. The DNA of the CDR3 is TGTGCCAGCTCACCACCGGCTAGCAATCAGCCCCAGCATTTT. This chain uses TRBV18 with TRBJ1-5, with D uncertain. The CDR3 contains 14 residues. V was pared by 0 bases and J by 0 bases, with 3 bases between. Per the germline V gene, CDR1 is KGHSH and CDR2 is LQKENI.

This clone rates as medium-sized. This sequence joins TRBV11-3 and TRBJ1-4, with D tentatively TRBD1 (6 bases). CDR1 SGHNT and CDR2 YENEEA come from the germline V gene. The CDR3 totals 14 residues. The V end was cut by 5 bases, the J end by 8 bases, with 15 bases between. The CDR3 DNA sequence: TGTGCCAGCAGCCAAGGGGGGCGGGTCGAAAAACTGTTTTTT. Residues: CASSQGGRVEKLFF.

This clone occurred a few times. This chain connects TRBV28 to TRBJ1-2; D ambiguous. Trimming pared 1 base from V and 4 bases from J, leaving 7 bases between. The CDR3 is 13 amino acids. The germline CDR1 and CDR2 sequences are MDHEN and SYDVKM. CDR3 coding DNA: TGTGCCAGCAGTTTATCAGGAACCTATGGCTACACCTTC. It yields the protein CASSLSGTYGYTF.

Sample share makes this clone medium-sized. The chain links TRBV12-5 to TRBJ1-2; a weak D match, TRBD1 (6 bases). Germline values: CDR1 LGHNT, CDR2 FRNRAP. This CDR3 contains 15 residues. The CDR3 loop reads CASKWRRGALYGYTF. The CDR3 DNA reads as TGTGCCAGCAAATGGCGGCGGGGGGCGCTTTATGGCTACACCTTC.

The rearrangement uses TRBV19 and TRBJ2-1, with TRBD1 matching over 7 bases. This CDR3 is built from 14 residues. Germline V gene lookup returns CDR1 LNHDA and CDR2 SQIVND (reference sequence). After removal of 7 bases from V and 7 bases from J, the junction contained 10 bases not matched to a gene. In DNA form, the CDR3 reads TGTGCCAGTACCCTGACAGGGAATAGGAATGAGCAGTTCTTC. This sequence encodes CASTLTGNRNEQFF.

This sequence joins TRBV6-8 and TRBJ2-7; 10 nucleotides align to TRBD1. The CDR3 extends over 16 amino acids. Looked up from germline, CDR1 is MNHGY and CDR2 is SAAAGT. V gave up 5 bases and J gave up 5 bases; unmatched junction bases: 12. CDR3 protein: CASSKTPGQGIHEQYF. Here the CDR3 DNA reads TGTGCCAGCAGTAAAACGCCGGGACAGGGGATACACGAGCAGTACTTC.

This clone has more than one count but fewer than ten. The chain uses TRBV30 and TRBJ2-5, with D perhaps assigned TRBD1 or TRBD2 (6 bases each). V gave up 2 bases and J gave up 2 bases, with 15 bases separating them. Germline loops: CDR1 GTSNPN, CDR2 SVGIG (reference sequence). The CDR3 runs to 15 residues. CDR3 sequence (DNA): TGTGCCTGGAGTAACCCGTGGGGGGCTCAAGAGACCCAGTACTTC. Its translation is CAWSNPWGAQETQYF.

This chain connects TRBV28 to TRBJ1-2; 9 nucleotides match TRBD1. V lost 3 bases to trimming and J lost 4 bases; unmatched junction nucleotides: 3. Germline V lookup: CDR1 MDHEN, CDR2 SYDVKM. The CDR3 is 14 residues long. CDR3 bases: TGTGCCAGCAGTTTCGGACAGGGGCGCTATGGCTACACCTTC. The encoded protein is CASSFGQGRYGYTF.

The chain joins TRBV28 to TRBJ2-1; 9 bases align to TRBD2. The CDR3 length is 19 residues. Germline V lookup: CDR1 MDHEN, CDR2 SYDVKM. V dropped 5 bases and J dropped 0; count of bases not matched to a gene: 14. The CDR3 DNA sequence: TGTGCCAGCAGTCCCAAGCCTAGCGGGACGCTCAGCTCCTACAATGAGCAGTTCTTC. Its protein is CASSPKPSGTLSSYNEQFF. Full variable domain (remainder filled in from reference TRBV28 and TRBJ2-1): DVKVTQSSRYLVKRTGEKVFLECVQDMDHENMFWYRQDPGLGLRLIYFSYDVKMKEKGDIPEGYSVSREKKERFSLILESASTNQTSMYLCASSPKPSGTLSSYNEQFFGPGTRLTVL.

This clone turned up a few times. CDR3 bases: TGTGCCACCAGCAGAGATCTGCCTAGCGTGTCCTACGAGCAGTACTTC. Amino acids: CATSRDLPSVSYEQYF. The gene calls are TRBV15 and TRBJ2-7; a possible D gene is TRBD2 (6 bases). The CDR3 is 16 residues long. Trimming took 0 bases from V and 1 from J, leaving 13 bases between them. Looked up from germline, CDR1 is LNHNV and CDR2 is YYDKDF (reference sequence).

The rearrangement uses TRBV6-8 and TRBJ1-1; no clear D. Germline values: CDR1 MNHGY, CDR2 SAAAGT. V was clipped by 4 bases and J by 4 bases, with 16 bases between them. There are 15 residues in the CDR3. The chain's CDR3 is CASSSPGGHLTEAFF. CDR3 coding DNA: TGTGCCAGCAGTTCACCGGGAGGGCATCTCACTGAAGCTTTCTTT.